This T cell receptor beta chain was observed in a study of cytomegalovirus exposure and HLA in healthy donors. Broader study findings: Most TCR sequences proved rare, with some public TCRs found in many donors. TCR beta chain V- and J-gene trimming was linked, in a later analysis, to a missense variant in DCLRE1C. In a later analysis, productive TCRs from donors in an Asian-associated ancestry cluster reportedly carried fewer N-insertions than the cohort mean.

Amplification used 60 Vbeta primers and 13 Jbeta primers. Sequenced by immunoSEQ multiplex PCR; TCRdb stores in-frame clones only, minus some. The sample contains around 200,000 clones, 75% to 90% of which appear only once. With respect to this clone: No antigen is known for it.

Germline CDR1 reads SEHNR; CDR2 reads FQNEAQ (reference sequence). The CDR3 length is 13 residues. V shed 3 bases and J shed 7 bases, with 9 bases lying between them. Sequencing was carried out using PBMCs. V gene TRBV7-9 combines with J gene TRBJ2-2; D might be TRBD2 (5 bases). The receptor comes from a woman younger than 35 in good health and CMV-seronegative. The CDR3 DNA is TGTGCCAGCAGCTTCGGAGGTCACGGGGAGCTGTTTTTT. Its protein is CASSFGGHGELFF. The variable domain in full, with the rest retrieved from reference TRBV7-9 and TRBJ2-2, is DTGVSQNPRHKITKRGQNVTFRCDPISEHNRLYWYRQTLGQGPEFLTYFQNEAQLEKSRLLSDRFSAERPKGSFSTLEIQRTEQGDSAMYLCASSFGGHGELFFGEGSRLTVL.